A single sample is the source of the 12 T cell receptor beta chains below, sequenced in a study of cytomegalovirus exposure and HLA in healthy donors. PCR primers comprised 60 Vbeta and 13 Jbeta primers. Produced via immunoSEQ multiplex PCR; TCRdb's table is partial and in-frame only. The sample consists of 200,000 or so clones, 83% of them appearing once. The sequencing input was PBMCs. The receptor set was obtained from a girl aged 5-17 years in good health and CMV-seronegative.

This clone occurred once. The J gene is TRBJ2-5, the V gene TRBV4-1; D is unresolved. In germline, CDR1 is MGHRA, CDR2 YSYEKL. The CDR3 is made up of 18 amino acids. V dropped 3 bases and J dropped 1 base, with 21 bases sitting between them. The CDR3 region is CASSHFPEPATSQETQYF. Written as DNA, the CDR3 is TGCGCCAGCAGCCATTTTCCGGAGCCAGCCACGTCCCAAGAGACCCAGTACTTC.

The CDR3 loop reads CASIDPRALSNQPQHF. The DNA of the CDR3 is TGTGCCAGCATAGATCCCAGGGCCCTAAGCAATCAGCCCCAGCATTTT. This chain uses TRBV28 with TRBJ1-5; possible D gene TRBD1, 5 bases. V lost 7 bases and J 1 base, leaving 17 bases between the germline ends. Germline V gene lookup returns CDR1 MDHEN and CDR2 SYDVKM. This CDR3 comprises 16 residues.

The rearrangement uses TRBV5-1 and TRBJ2-1; 7 nucleotides align to TRBD1. The J segment lost 12 bases and the V segment lost 0 bases, leaving 3 bases of the junction unmatched. The CDR3 is 12 residues long. From germline, CDR1 is SGHRS and CDR2 YFSETQ. CDR3 region: CASSLEGGRQFF. The CDR3 bases are TGCGCCAGCAGCTTGGAAGGGGGCCGGCAGTTCTTC.

This sequence joins TRBV29-1 and TRBJ2-7; no definite D call. The CDR3 runs 10 residues. V was shortened by 7 bases and J by 7 bases, with 11 bases between the two germline ends. Germline lookup yields CDR1 SQVTM and CDR2 ANQGSEA. The CDR3 DNA reads TGCAGCGGATTGGCTGATGAGCAGTACTTC. This translates into CSGLADEQYF.

With respect to this clone: This same CDR3 is encoded by further DNA sequences in the sample. The CDR3 reads CASSDPDSHSGNTIYF. In nucleotides, the CDR3 is TGTGCCAGCAGCGATCCCGATAGTCACTCTGGAAACACCATATATTTT. The chain links TRBV7-2 to TRBJ1-3; D is ambiguous. V dropped 5 bases and J dropped 0 bases, with 14 bases sitting between them. This CDR3 spans 16 amino acids. The germline V gene has CDR1 SGHTA and CDR2 FQGNSA.

The J gene is TRBJ1-1, the V gene TRBV5-6, with 9 nucleotides matching TRBD1. This CDR3 spans 18 amino acids. The germline gives CDR1 SGHDT, CDR2 YYEEEE. V was clipped by 3 bases and J by 4 bases; unmatched bases: 16. The CDR3 loop reads CASSSLSKTPTGGTEAFF. CDR3 bases: TGTGCCAGCAGCTCACTCAGCAAAACACCGACAGGGGGCACTGAAGCTTTCTTT.

The chain employs TRBV11-2 and TRBJ2-7; 8 bases map to TRBD2. CDR3 length: 17 amino acids. Unmatched junction bases numbered 14, after V lost 5 bases and J lost 2 bases. The germline CDR1 and CDR2 sequences are SGHAT and FQNNGV. The CDR3 loop is CASSPLGGGRTAYEQYF. The CDR3 DNA is TGTGCCAGCAGCCCCCTGGGCGGCGGGAGGACCGCCTACGAGCAGTACTTC.

A remark on this clone: In this CDR3 the conserved last residue, phenylalanine or tryptophan, is missing, so a read error is likely. The DNA is left out, because the CDR3 cannot be placed on it with certainty; the CDR3 is given as TCRdb lists it. This rearrangement joins TRBV6-1 to TRBJ2-7; the tabulated D call, TRBD1, remains unverified against the DNA. The length of the CDR3 is 11 amino acids, counting both ends. Germline CDR1 MNHNS, CDR2 SASEGT. The CDR3 region is CASSEAGATHC.

The V call is TRBV7-3, the J call TRBJ1-1; no clear D. Germline V lookup: CDR1 SGHTA, CDR2 FQGTGA. V gave up 3 bases and J gave up 0 bases, with 5 bases separating them. This CDR3 is 13 amino acids long. As DNA, the CDR3 is TGTGCCAGCAGCTTCCAATTGAACACTGAAGCTTTCTTT. Translation: CASSFQLNTEAFF.

The chain recombines TRBV7-3 with TRBJ2-2; 8 nucleotides agree with TRBD1. Germline V gives CDR1 SGHTA, CDR2 FQGTGA. Unmatched junction bases numbered 1, after V lost 3 bases and J lost 4 bases. CDR3 size: 14 residues. This CDR3 reads CASSFTGGTGELFF. CDR3 nucleotide sequence: TGTGCCAGCAGCTTTACAGGGGGCACCGGGGAGCTGTTTTTT.

The CDR3 region has the DNA TGCGCCAGCAGCTTGGCGGGGATCTCTAGCAATCAGCCCCAGCATTTT. As protein: CASSLAGISSNQPQHF. The rearrangement links TRBV5-1 to TRBJ1-5; D is ambiguous. Germline V gives CDR1 SGHRS, CDR2 YFSETQ. Trimming removed 0 bases at V and 0 bases at J, with 10 bases between. The CDR3 has 16 residues.

The V call is TRBV6-1, the J call TRBJ2-3, with D possibly matching TRBD2 (6 bases). The CDR3 loop spans 14 amino acids. Germline CDR1 is MNHNS and CDR2 is SASEGT. V lost 4 bases to trimming and J lost 2 bases, with 10 bases between them. The CDR3: CASSVGGPTDTQYF. The CDR3 region has the DNA TGTGCCAGCAGTGTAGGAGGGCCCACAGATACGCAGTATTTT.